The 7 T cell receptor beta chains in this list originate from one sample, sequenced in a study of shared clonotypes between healthy human individuals. Produced via immunoSEQ multiplex PCR; TCRdb's table is partial and in-frame only. The data hold more than 2,000,000 clones, with 85% to 95% observed a single time. Sample: naive CD4+ T cells from PBMCs. Subset defined: CD45RA+ positively selected. These receptors came from a man aged 18 to 30 in good health. Some clones in this sample may be carry-over from other donors' samples.

This clone showed up just once. The chain carries TRBV18 and TRBJ2-2; tentative D call: TRBD2 (5 bases). V was cut by 2 bases and J by 0 bases, with 7 bases left in between. This CDR3 contains 15 residues. From germline, CDR1 is KGHSH and CDR2 LQKENI. CDR3 bases: TGTGCCAGCTCACCAGTCGGGGCGAACACCGGGGAGCTGTTTTTT. It encodes CASSPVGANTGELFF. The whole variable domain, remainder taken from reference TRBV18 and TRBJ2-2, is NAGVMQNPRHLVRRRGQEARLRCSPMKGHSHVYWYRQLPEEGLKFMVYLQKENIIDESGMPKERFSAEFPKEGPSILRIQQVVRGDSAAYFCASSPVGANTGELFFGEGSRLTVL.

The J gene is TRBJ1-2, the V gene TRBV28, with 10 bases identical to TRBD1. The CDR3 consists of 16 residues. Germline V gives CDR1 MDHEN, CDR2 SYDVKM. V shed 3 bases and J 4 bases; nucleotides not matched to a gene: 8. CDR3 amino acids: CASSLSSGQGGYGYTF. CDR3 bases: TGTGCCAGCAGTTTGAGCAGCGGACAGGGGGGCTATGGCTACACCTTC.

Only a few counts were recorded for this clone. The chain carries TRBV7-2 and TRBJ1-5; D remains ambiguous. CDR1 SGHTA and CDR2 FQGNSA come from the germline V gene. This CDR3 spans 15 amino acids. V dropped 2 bases and J dropped 10 bases, with 18 bases sitting between them. This CDR3 is CASSLSDPGDSPQHF. CDR3 bases: TGTGCCAGCAGCTTAAGTGATCCAGGAGATTCTCCCCAGCATTTT.

This chain links TRBV11-3 with TRBJ2-3; D might be TRBD2 (5 bases). The germline V gene encodes CDR1 SGHNT and CDR2 YENEEA. The germline V and J ends were trimmed by 2 bases and 4 bases, with 13 bases remaining between them. The length of the CDR3 is 15 residues. The CDR3 spells CASSLNPRAADTQYF. CDR3 DNA: TGTGCCAGCAGCTTAAACCCGCGGGCGGCAGATACGCAGTATTTT.

J is TRBJ2-3 and V is TRBV6-7; tentative D call: TRBD2 (5 bases). TRBV6-7 is an ORF for which the function is uncertain. The V gene lost 0 bases and the J gene lost 4 bases, with 14 bases spanning the gap. The CDR3 is 16 amino acids. CDR3 sequence: CASSYSMAGRSDTQYF. As DNA, the CDR3 is TGTGCCAGCAGTTACTCGATGGCGGGCAGGTCAGATACGCAGTATTTT.

The CDR3: CASSAPGLAGNNEQFF. CDR3 DNA: TGTGCCAGCAGCGCTCCGGGACTAGCGGGCAACAATGAGCAGTTCTTC. The V gene is TRBV9, the J gene TRBJ2-1; 12 nucleotides match TRBD2. The CDR3 extends over 16 amino acids. From germline, CDR1 is SGDLS and CDR2 YYNGEE. J was trimmed by 5 bases and V by 3 bases; bases with no gene match: 6. Looking up the rest from reference TRBV9 and TRBJ2-1 gives the full variable domain: DSGVTQTPKHLITATGQRVTLRCSPRSGDLSVYWYQQSLDQGLQFLIQYYNGEERAKGNILERFSAQQFPDLHSELNLSSLELGDSALYFCASSAPGLAGNNEQFFGPGTRLTVL.

The rearrangement links TRBV7-9 to TRBJ2-5; D is unclear. The germline V gene has CDR1 SEHNR and CDR2 FQNEAQ (reference sequence). Trimming removed 6 bases from V and 3 bases from J, with 11 bases in between. The CDR3 covers 13 residues. In DNA form, the CDR3 reads TGTGCCAGCAGTTTGACTTGGGAAGAGACCCAGTACTTC. Residues: CASSLTWEETQYF.